A single count supports the clone carrying this TCR beta chain. This record comes from a study of blood T cell repertoires in COVID-19. Study in general: The cDNA or gDNA used as material had been derived from T cells, B-cell-depleted T cells, or PBMCs.

V lost 0 bases and J lost 5; bases outside the gene matches: 8. The CDR3 covers 18 residues. From germline, CDR1 is LGHDT and CDR2 YNNKEL (reference sequence). In the study's own analysis: Nucleated cell number was recorded as an estimate derived from reference gene primer amplification. Repertoires were generated with immunoSEQ multiplex PCR, while TCRdb's copy carries only in-frame clones and drops some. That table supplies the V and J calls and clone size; D and trimming were determined from the DNA. The table includes around 88,000 clones, roughly 80% detected once. The rearrangement uses TRBV3-1 (or the pseudogene TRBV3-2) and TRBJ1-6, with 9 positions matching TRBD1. The origin of this receptor is a man in his sixties with acute or convalescent COVID-19. Sequencing was carried out using peripheral blood. CDR3 bases: TGTGCCAGCAGCCAAGATCAAGGACAGGGGTTGCATAATTCACCCCTCCACTTT. Its protein is CASSQDQGQGLHNSPLHF.